Shown below are 4 T cell receptor beta chains from a single sample sequenced in a study of cytomegalovirus exposure and HLA in healthy donors. Profiled with immunoSEQ multiplex PCR; TCRdb holds only in-frame clones, not every one. The table lists 100,000 or so clones, roughly 87% of them singletons. The sequencing input was PBMCs. The origin of the receptors is a man aged 18 to 35 in good health and CMV-seropositive.

The rearrangement uses TRBV4-2 and TRBJ2-7, with 14 positions matching TRBD2. V trimming: 4 bases; J trimming: 3 bases; junction bases outside the gene matches: 11. The germline V gene encodes CDR1 LGHNA and CDR2 YNFKEQ. This CDR3 is built from 18 residues. Here the CDR3 reads CASSLTAGTSGGHYEQYF. In nucleotides, the CDR3 is TGTGCCAGCAGCCTTACCGCCGGGACTAGCGGGGGACACTACGAGCAGTACTTC.

This clone was recorded a few times. V usage is TRBV4-3 and J usage is TRBJ2-3; possibly TRBD2 for D (6 bases). The CDR3 has 18 residues. V shed 0 bases and J shed 0 bases, with 16 bases lying between them. Germline V lookup: CDR1 LGHNA, CDR2 YSLEER. CDR3 sequence reads: CASSQDLMSGTSTDTQYF. The DNA of the CDR3 is TGCGCCAGCAGCCAAGATCTGATGTCCGGGACTAGCACAGATACGCAGTATTTT.

This clone has just one count. The chain joins TRBV27 to TRBJ2-7; 7 nucleotides match TRBD1. The CDR3 covers 14 residues. Germline CDR1 and CDR2: MNHEY and SMNVEV (reference sequence). Trimming took 5 bases from V and 4 from J; bases not matched to a gene: 8. The CDR3 DNA follows: TGTGCCAGCAGTCCAGGGGGTAGGGAGTACGAGCAGTACTTC. Translated: CASSPGGREYEQYF.

The rearrangement uses TRBV11-3 and TRBJ1-1; the D gene is possibly TRBD1 (6 bases). Germline-derived CDR1 and CDR2 are SGHNT and YENEEA. The length of the CDR3 is 13 residues. Trimming took 4 bases from V and 5 from J, leaving 11 bases between them. The CDR3: CASSWPGETEAFF. In DNA form, the CDR3 reads TGTGCCAGCAGCTGGCCAGGGGAAACTGAAGCTTTCTTT.